A single sample is the source of the 30 T cell receptor beta chains below, sequenced in a study of cytomegalovirus exposure and HLA in healthy donors. The PCR had 60 Vbeta and 13 Jbeta primers. Sequenced by immunoSEQ multiplex PCR; TCRdb stores in-frame clones only, minus some. The data hold tens of thousands of clones, with less than 85% observed a single time. Material for sequencing was PBMCs. The source is a man aged 25 to 40 in good health and CMV-seropositive.

The chain is built from TRBV19 and TRBJ1-5; a weak D match, TRBD1 (6 bases). The CDR3 length is 15 residues. Trimming shortened V by 3 bases and J by 7 bases, and 16 bases separated the two germline ends. CDR1 LNHDA and CDR2 SQIVND come from the germline V gene (reference sequence). Written as DNA, the CDR3 is TGTGCCAGTAGTATGGGGTACAGGGTAGAGCAGCCCCAGCATTTT. Residues: CASSMGYRVEQPQHF.

The gene calls are TRBV5-1 and TRBJ1-6; D gene unclear. Germline CDR1 SGHRS, CDR2 YFSETQ. The length of the CDR3 is 14 residues. With 3 bases removed from V and 6 bases from J, the gap between germline ends came to 10 bases. The CDR3 nucleotides are TGCGCCAGCAGCTCCGAGATAGCTAATTCACCCCTCCACTTT. This codes for CASSSEIANSPLHF.

This clone has only one observation. The chain uses TRBV7-6 and TRBJ2-6, with a weak D call TRBD2 (6 bases). This CDR3 has 16 residues. V was trimmed by 2 bases and J by 2 bases, leaving 10 bases between them. Germline CDR1 reads SGHVS; CDR2 reads FNYEAQ. This CDR3 is CASSLLPGAGANVLTF. In DNA form, the CDR3 reads TGTGCCAGCAGCTTATTACCGGGAGCTGGGGCCAACGTCCTGACTTTC.

The chain uses TRBV10-3 and TRBJ1-3; D not resolved. The CDR3 loop spans 14 amino acids. The germline gives CDR1 ENHRY, CDR2 SYGVKD. Trimming took 6 bases from V and 2 from J, leaving 11 bases between them. CDR3 coding DNA: TGTGCCATCAGCAACCCGGGAGCTGGAAACACCATATATTTT. Its translation: CAISNPGAGNTIYF.

The V call is TRBV9, the J call TRBJ2-7; D might be TRBD1 (6 bases). Germline V gives CDR1 SGDLS, CDR2 YYNGEE. V shed 4 bases and J shed 6 bases, with 17 bases lying between them. This CDR3 is 14 amino acids long. This chain's CDR3 is CASSPRTAPSEQYF. The CDR3 DNA reads TGTGCCAGCAGCCCTAGGACAGCCCCAAGCGAGCAGTACTTC.

V gene TRBV7-3 combines with J gene TRBJ2-5; D remains unclear. Germline CDR1 and CDR2: SGHTA and FQGTGA. The CDR3 covers 13 residues. Trimming cost V 3 bases and J 1 base, with 6 bases left between them. CDR3 DNA sequence: TGTGCCAGCAGCTTCGGGTCCCAAGAGACCCAGTACTTC. Protein: CASSFGSQETQYF.

This clone was detected only a few times. The chain joins TRBV5-6 to TRBJ1-1; D unclear. From germline, CDR1 is SGHDT and CDR2 YYEEEE. The CDR3 consists of 12 residues. V lost 1 base to trimming and J lost 4 bases, with 5 bases between them. CDR3 residues: CASSLRGTEAFF. CDR3 nucleotide sequence: TGTGCCAGCAGCTTGCGGGGCACTGAAGCTTTCTTT.

The rearrangement joins TRBV29-1 to TRBJ2-3; 7 bases line up with TRBD1. Germline trimming cut 2 bases from V and 0 bases from J; bases unmatched to any gene: 8. Germline assignment: CDR1 SQVTM and CDR2 ANQGSEA. CDR3 size: 16 residues. In DNA form, the CDR3 reads TGCAGCGTTGAATCACCGGGACAGACTAGCACAGATACGCAGTATTTT. As protein: CSVESPGQTSTDTQYF.

This chain joins TRBV28 and TRBJ1-2, with 7 bases identical to TRBD1. This CDR3 contains 13 residues. V trimming: 6 bases; J trimming: 4 bases; junction bases outside the gene matches: 5. The germline V gene encodes CDR1 MDHEN and CDR2 SYDVKM. The CDR3 sequence is CASRPGQSYGYTF. In DNA form, the CDR3 reads TGTGCCAGCAGACCGGGACAGAGCTATGGCTACACCTTC.

This chain connects TRBV19 to TRBJ2-7; possibly TRBD2 for D (6 bases). Germline loops: CDR1 LNHDA, CDR2 SQIVND (reference sequence). V lost 5 bases to trimming and J lost 5 bases, with 16 bases between them. CDR3 length: 14 residues. CDR3 in amino acids: CASSVRGPGDEQYF. CDR3 nucleotide sequence: TGTGCCAGTAGTGTTCGAGGGCCGGGGGACGAGCAGTACTTC. Supplemented by reference TRBV19 and TRBJ2-7, the full variable domain reads DGGITQSPKYLFRKEGQNVTLSCEQNLNHDAMYWYRQDPGQGLRLIYYSQIVNDFQKGDIAEGYSVSREKKESFPLTVTSAQKNPTAFYLCASSVRGPGDEQYFGPGTRLTVT.

This sequence joins TRBV18 and TRBJ2-1, with D tentatively TRBD1 (7 bases). Trimming removed 3 bases at V and 4 bases at J, with 13 bases between. Germline lookup yields CDR1 KGHSH and CDR2 LQKENI. The CDR3 is 15 amino acids. CDR3 sequence: CASSPLAGGYNEQFF. As DNA, the CDR3 is TGTGCCAGCTCACCCCTGGCAGGGGGGTACAATGAGCAGTTCTTC.

The rearrangement uses TRBV28 and TRBJ2-1, with 7 bases matching TRBD1. Germline loops: CDR1 MDHEN, CDR2 SYDVKM. J lost 9 bases, V lost 4 bases, and 12 bases had no gene match. The CDR3 totals 15 residues. The CDR3 sequence: CASSSAGGAGGEQFF. Here the CDR3 DNA reads TGTGCCAGCAGTTCCGCCGGTGGGGCAGGGGGTGAGCAGTTCTTC.

V gene TRBV18 combines with J gene TRBJ2-2; 8 bases line up with TRBD1. The germline gives CDR1 KGHSH, CDR2 LQKENI. V was clipped by 4 bases and J by 1 base; unmatched bases: 11. The CDR3 loop spans 18 amino acids. The CDR3 DNA is TGTGCCAGCTCACTTAAATTTCCCGGGACAGGGAACACCGGGGAGCTGTTTTTT. It is translated as CASSLKFPGTGNTGELFF.

The rearrangement links TRBV28 to TRBJ2-7; D is perhaps TRBD2 (6 bases). Trimming cost V 7 bases and J 0 bases, with 22 bases left between them. Germline lookup yields CDR1 MDHEN and CDR2 SYDVKM. This CDR3 is 17 amino acids long. The CDR3 sequence: CASTSITLAPSSYEQYF. DNA for the CDR3: TGTGCCAGCACCTCTATCACCCTAGCGCCCAGCTCCTACGAGCAGTACTTC.

The rearrangement joins TRBV28 to TRBJ2-7, with TRBD1 matching 10 bases. The germline gives CDR1 MDHEN, CDR2 SYDVKM. V trimming: 7 bases; J trimming: 2 bases; junction bases outside the gene matches: 8. The CDR3 covers 15 residues. The CDR3 sequence is CASKGRDRGPYEQYF. The CDR3 DNA is TGTGCCAGCAAAGGGCGGGACAGGGGCCCCTACGAGCAGTACTTC.

The rearrangement joins TRBV28 to TRBJ1-2; TRBD1 agrees at 8 bases. CDR1 is MDHEN and CDR2 is SYDVKM in the germline V gene. V lost 5 bases and J lost 8; bases outside the gene matches: 16. The CDR3 is made up of 16 amino acids. Here the CDR3 reads CASSQKLAGGRLGYTF. The CDR3, as DNA: TGTGCCAGCAGTCAAAAGTTAGCAGGGGGCCGGCTCGGCTACACCTTC.

This clone was seen a handful of times. The CDR3 is CATSSRQGAKTEAFF. The CDR3 DNA reads as TGTGCCACCAGCAGTCGACAGGGGGCAAAGACTGAAGCTTTCTTT. This chain joins TRBV15 and TRBJ1-1; 10 nucleotides line up with TRBD1. Unmatched junction bases numbered 6, after V lost 3 bases and J lost 5 bases. This CDR3 has 15 amino acids. Germline V gene lookup returns CDR1 LNHNV and CDR2 YYDKDF (reference sequence).

This chain uses TRBV6-4 with TRBJ2-3; no definite D call. The CDR3 sequence is 13 residues long. Trimming cost V 5 bases and J 5 bases, with 11 bases left between them. Germline CDR1 MRHNA, CDR2 SNTAGT. The CDR3 here is CASSTRSGDTQYF. The CDR3 region has the DNA TGTGCCAGCAGTACTCGATCCGGAGATACGCAGTATTTT.

The rearrangement links TRBV7-9 to TRBJ1-2, with a possible D match to TRBD1 (5 bases). This CDR3 is 13 amino acids long. CDR1 is SEHNR and CDR2 is FQNEAQ in the germline V gene (reference sequence). The V end lost 0 bases, the J end lost 7 bases, and 9 bases lay between the germline ends. The CDR3 here is CASSLADSLGYTF. CDR3 nucleotides: TGTGCCAGCAGCTTAGCTGACAGCCTTGGCTACACCTTC.

The chain has TRBV25-1 and TRBJ1-2; D perhaps matches TRBD1 (5 bases). Trimming pared 1 base from V and 8 bases from J, leaving 17 bases between. The CDR3 spans 15 residues. CDR1 MGHDK and CDR2 SYGVNS come from the germline V gene. The CDR3 DNA sequence: TGTGCCAGCAGTGAATCCGGGGGACTGTCTGGAGGCTACACCTTC. Its translation: CASSESGGLSGGYTF.

The rearrangement links TRBV27 to TRBJ2-1, with 7 bases aligning to TRBD2. Germline assignment: CDR1 MNHEY and CDR2 SMNVEV (reference sequence). V shed 5 bases, J shed 10 bases, and the junction held 5 bases outside the gene matches. The CDR3 totals 12 residues. CDR3 sequence: CASSIQGGEQFF. The CDR3 DNA follows: TGTGCCAGCAGTATCCAGGGAGGGGAGCAGTTCTTC.

The chain employs TRBV9 and TRBJ1-2, with TRBD1 matching 7 bases. V lost 0 bases to trimming and J lost 2 bases; unmatched junction nucleotides: 13. CDR3 length: 18 amino acids. Germline loops: CDR1 SGDLS, CDR2 YYNGEE. The CDR3 spells CASSVAQQGDPRNYGYTF. As DNA, the CDR3 is TGTGCCAGCAGCGTAGCCCAGCAGGGGGATCCCAGGAACTATGGCTACACCTTC.

This clone was detected a few times. The rearrangement links TRBV4-3 to TRBJ2-1, with 8 nucleotides matching TRBD2. The V segment lost 0 bases and the J segment 1 base; nucleotides outside the gene matches: 5. Germline V lookup: CDR1 LGHNA, CDR2 YSLEER. The CDR3 length is 17 residues. CDR3 protein: CASSQDRGGRSYNEQFF. In DNA form, the CDR3 reads TGCGCCAGCAGCCAAGATCGGGGCGGGAGGTCCTACAATGAGCAGTTCTTC.

Details on this clone: One junction end disagrees with the germline gene, perhaps due to a read error. The chain combines TRBV4-3 with TRBJ2-5; D is perhaps TRBD1 (5 bases). Germline V gene sequence: CDR1 LGHNA, CDR2 YSLEER. This CDR3 spans 9 amino acids. CDR3 in amino acids: CASSQSRDF. The CDR3 DNA sequence: TGCGCCAGCAGCCAAAGCAGGGACTTC.

The gene calls are TRBV7-3 and TRBJ2-3; D ambiguous. Trimming removed 2 bases from V and 9 bases from J, with 12 bases in between. This CDR3 contains 13 residues. Germline lookup yields CDR1 SGHTA and CDR2 FQGTGA. CDR3 sequence (DNA): TGTGCCAGCAGCTTATCACGGGTCGGGACGCAGTATTTT. Its protein product is CASSLSRVGTQYF.

The rearrangement uses TRBV5-1 and TRBJ2-1, with a weak D call TRBD1 (6 bases). The germline CDR1 and CDR2 sequences are SGHRS and YFSETQ. This CDR3 has 13 residues. Between the trimmed V and J ends, which lost 4 bases and 6 bases, there was a span of 11 bases. As DNA, the CDR3 is TGCGCCAGCAGCATGGGACATCTCAATGAGCAGTTCTTC. It encodes CASSMGHLNEQFF.

This chain connects TRBV4-2 to TRBJ2-2; 7 bases are a match to TRBD2. V gave up 8 bases and J gave up 15 bases; unmatched junction bases: 9. This CDR3 spans 11 amino acids. The germline V gene encodes CDR1 LGHNA and CDR2 YNFKEQ. CDR3 nucleotide sequence: TGTGCCAGCCGGCGGGGGAGGGCAGTGTTTTTT. It specifies CASRRGRAVFF.

The CDR3 here is CASRKEGLNTGELFF. The CDR3 coding sequence is TGTGCCAGCAGAAAGGAGGGATTGAACACCGGGGAGCTGTTTTTT. The chain is built from TRBV11-1 and TRBJ2-2; D is possibly TRBD2 (6 bases). V was trimmed by 6 bases and J by 1 base, leaving 12 bases between them. Germline V gives CDR1 SGHAT, CDR2 FQDESV (reference sequence). This CDR3 has 15 amino acids.

The chain has TRBV2 and TRBJ2-1, with unresolved D. This CDR3 has 14 amino acids. Deletions cut 1 base from V and 8 bases from J, with 12 bases between. Germline lookup yields CDR1 SNHLY and CDR2 FYNNEI. The CDR3 DNA sequence: TGTGCCAGCAGTGAAGACTGGTTGGGCCATGAGCAGTTCTTC. Its translation: CASSEDWLGHEQFF. Variable domain in full (rest from reference TRBV2 and TRBJ2-1): EPEVTQTPSHQVTQMGQEVILRCVPISNHLYFYWYRQILGQKVEFLVSFYNNEISEKSEIFDDQFSVERPDGSNFTLKIRSTKLEDSAMYFCASSEDWLGHEQFFGPGTRLTVL.

As regards this clone: Other DNA sequences within the sample encode an identical CDR3. The V gene is TRBV19, the J gene TRBJ1-2; 9 nucleotides align to TRBD1. J gave up 5 bases and V 5 bases, and 6 bases lay outside the gene matches. This CDR3 has 14 residues. Germline CDR1 is LNHDA and CDR2 is SQIVND (reference sequence). The CDR3, as DNA: TGTGCCAGTAGTGTGGGACAGGGTGGATATGGCTACACCTTC. Translation: CASSVGQGGYGYTF.